These 26 T cell receptor beta chains were all obtained from the same sample, sequenced in a study of T cell changes during pregnancy in multiple sclerosis. Assay used: immunoSEQ multiplex PCR; TCRdb lists only in-frame clones, some missing. The table includes approximately 130,000 clones, about 95% detected once. The sample in question was peripheral blood, obtained after pregnancy. These receptors were obtained from a female donor with multiple sclerosis, enrolled in a pregnancy study.

The V call is TRBV6-5, the J call TRBJ2-5; TRBD2 agrees at 13 bases. There are 16 residues in the CDR3. Trimming cost V 0 bases and J 2 bases; bases outside gene matches: 0. The germline CDR1 and CDR2 sequences are MNHEY and SVGAGI. The CDR3 is CASSYSGLAGQETQYF. CDR3 DNA: TGTGCCAGCAGTTACTCGGGACTAGCGGGACAAGAGACCCAGTACTTC.

This clone was detected once. This chain joins TRBV4-3 and TRBJ2-7, with D maybe TRBD2 (6 bases). V lost 11 bases and J lost 2, with 25 bases in between. The germline V gene has CDR1 LGHNA and CDR2 YSLEER. The length of the CDR3 is 16 residues. In DNA, the CDR3 is TGCGCCGGCCGCGGTTGTAGAAAGCGGGCCCCCTACGAGCAGTACTTC. Residues: CAGRGCRKRAPYEQYF.

V gene TRBV6-5 combines with J gene TRBJ2-2; TRBD2 might be the D (5 bases). V dropped 5 bases and J dropped 4 bases, with 14 bases sitting between them. Looked up from germline, CDR1 is MNHEY and CDR2 is SVGAGI. The CDR3 extends over 15 amino acids. CDR3 DNA sequence: TGTGCCAGCAGTACAGTTGAAGGAGGCACCGGGGAGCTGTTTTTT. This sequence encodes CASSTVEGGTGELFF.

V gene TRBV5-4 combines with J gene TRBJ2-5, with unresolved D. The CDR3 spans 13 residues. CDR1 SGHNT and CDR2 YYREEE come from the germline V gene (reference sequence). V lost 0 bases to trimming and J lost 1 base, with 4 bases between them. CDR3 sequence reads: CASSLGVQETQYF. In DNA, the CDR3 is TGTGCCAGCAGCTTGGGAGTCCAAGAGACCCAGTACTTC.

The chain uses TRBV7-3 and TRBJ2-7; TRBD2 might be the D (5 bases). CDR3 length: 15 amino acids. Trimming removed 3 bases at V and 0 bases at J, with 12 bases between. Germline V gene sequence: CDR1 SGHTA, CDR2 FQGTGA. Here the CDR3 reads CASSLDGLHSYEQYF. In nucleotides, the CDR3 is TGTGCCAGCAGCTTGGACGGACTCCACTCCTACGAGCAGTACTTC.

The rearrangement links TRBV30 to TRBJ2-2; D unresolved. This CDR3 comprises 13 residues. The germline gives CDR1 GTSNPN, CDR2 SVGIG (reference sequence). The ends were cut back, 0 bases at V and 5 bases at J, with 7 bases in the middle. DNA of the CDR3: TGTGCCTGGAGTGTATTGGAGACCGGGGAGCTGTTTTTT. This translates into CAWSVLETGELFF.

The J gene is TRBJ2-7, the V gene TRBV4-2; TRBD2 matches at 8 bases. With 0 bases clipped from V and 2 bases from J, the junction kept 12 bases outside the gene matches. The CDR3 is made up of 18 amino acids. Per the germline V gene, CDR1 is LGHNA and CDR2 is YNFKEQ. The CDR3 DNA reads TGTGCCAGCAGCCAAGATACGGGCAGGAGCGGGGGAGCCTACGAGCAGTACTTC. It encodes CASSQDTGRSGGAYEQYF.

The rearrangement uses TRBV14 and TRBJ2-3; weak D call: TRBD2 (6 bases). V was shortened by 2 bases and J by 0 bases, with 24 bases between the two germline ends. The germline gives CDR1 SGHDN, CDR2 FVKESK. The CDR3 consists of 20 residues. The CDR3 sequence: CASSQLRSAGLLTSTDTQYF. The CDR3, as DNA: TGTGCCAGCAGCCAACTTCGTTCGGCGGGACTCTTAACTAGCACAGATACGCAGTATTTT.

V is TRBV19 and J is TRBJ2-7, with 11 positions matching TRBD1. Germline lookup yields CDR1 LNHDA and CDR2 SQIVND (reference sequence). The CDR3 length is 15 residues. V lost 6 bases and J lost 3; bases outside the gene matches: 7. As DNA, the CDR3 is TGTGCCAGTAGAGGGCCCGGGACAGGGGGCTACGAGCAGTACTTC. It translates to CASRGPGTGGYEQYF.

V is TRBV9 and J is TRBJ1-6; 9 bases are a match to TRBD1. Unmatched junction bases numbered 4, after V lost 2 bases and J lost 7 bases. CDR3 length: 15 amino acids. Germline V CDR1 and CDR2: SGDLS, YYNGEE. The CDR3 nucleotides read TGTGCCAGCAGCGTCACCGGGACAGGGAATTCACCCCTCCACTTT. Protein product: CASSVTGTGNSPLHF.

The chain is built from TRBV14 and TRBJ2-3; 7 bases are shared with TRBD2. V dropped 4 bases and J dropped 6; count of bases not matched to a gene: 13. Germline V lookup: CDR1 SGHDN, CDR2 FVKESK. This CDR3 region has 16 residues. The CDR3 loop is CASSREPGLPSDTQYF. CDR3 DNA sequence: TGTGCCAGCAGCCGAGAACCGGGACTACCCTCGGATACGCAGTATTTT.

This chain connects TRBV10-3 to TRBJ2-1; unclear D gene. V gave up 6 bases and J gave up 0 bases, with 6 bases separating them. CDR3 length equals 13 residues. Germline CDR1 ENHRY, CDR2 SYGVKD. CDR3 protein: CAIRGLSYNEQFF. The CDR3 region has the DNA TGTGCCATCAGGGGCCTCTCCTACAATGAGCAGTTCTTC.

The chain has TRBV4-2 and TRBJ2-1, with D maybe TRBD2 (7 bases). The CDR3 runs to 22 residues. Germline V gene sequence: CDR1 LGHNA, CDR2 YNFKEQ. V lost 0 bases and J 2 bases, leaving 29 bases between the germline ends. The CDR3 coding sequence is TGTGCCAGCAGCCAAGAAAGAGGGGGGGGGACTCTGAGAGCCCTGGCCTACAATGAGCAGTTCTTC. Its translation: CASSQERGGGTLRALAYNEQFF.

V and J are TRBV4-2 and TRBJ1-1, with D perhaps matching TRBD1 (5 bases). The germline V gene has CDR1 LGHNA and CDR2 YNFKEQ. The CDR3 is made up of 14 amino acids. Between the trimmed V and J ends, which lost 0 bases and 3 bases, there was a span of 8 bases. This CDR3 reads CASSQDSGDTEAFF. CDR3 DNA sequence: TGTGCCAGCAGCCAAGATTCGGGGGACACTGAAGCTTTCTTT.

V usage is TRBV2 and J usage is TRBJ2-5; 7 bases align to TRBD1. Germline V gene sequence: CDR1 SNHLY, CDR2 FYNNEI. The V segment lost 7 bases and the J segment 4 bases; nucleotides outside the gene matches: 6. The CDR3 consists of 13 residues. CDR3 sequence reads: CASNNRGRETQYF. DNA for the CDR3: TGTGCCAGCAACAACAGGGGTCGAGAGACCCAGTACTTC.

This chain connects TRBV18 to TRBJ2-3; D is unclear. Germline lookup yields CDR1 KGHSH and CDR2 LQKENI. The CDR3 length is 12 residues. V gave up 5 bases and J gave up 0 bases, with 3 bases separating them. CDR3 DNA: TGTGCCAGCTCAACTAGCACAGATACGCAGTATTTT. Amino acid sequence: CASSTSTDTQYF. Full variable domain (remainder filled in from reference TRBV18 and TRBJ2-3): NAGVMQNPRHLVRRRGQEARLRCSPMKGHSHVYWYRQLPEEGLKFMVYLQKENIIDESGMPKERFSAEFPKEGPSILRIQQVVRGDSAAYFCASSTSTDTQYFGPGTRLTVL.

The gene calls are TRBV5-1 and TRBJ2-1, with 7 nucleotides matching TRBD1. The length of the CDR3 is 13 residues. The germline V gene encodes CDR1 SGHRS and CDR2 YFSETQ. In DNA form, the CDR3 reads TGCGCGACCCGACAGGGCTCCTACAATGAGCAGTTCTTC. Its protein is CATRQGSYNEQFF.

This chain connects TRBV29-1 to TRBJ2-7; TRBD2 agrees at 10 bases. The length of the CDR3 is 13 residues. In germline, CDR1 is SQVTM, CDR2 ANQGSEA. The V and J ends lost 7 bases and 1 base, in that order; junction bases with no gene match: 4. CDR3 nucleotides: TGCAGCGCGCGGACTAGCGGTTCCTACGAGCAGTACTTC. It translates to CSARTSGSYEQYF.

The DNA for the CDR3 is TGTGCCAGTAGTTACCCTCGGGGCACCGGGGAGCTGTTTTTT. It specifies CASSYPRGTGELFF. V gene TRBV19 combines with J gene TRBJ2-2; D may be TRBD2 (5 bases). Between the trimmed V and J ends, which lost 5 bases and 4 bases, there was a span of 11 bases. CDR3 length equals 14 residues. CDR1 is LNHDA, CDR2 SQIVND, per germline (reference sequence).

The chain links TRBV5-1 to TRBJ2-2, with D uncertain. Trimming removed 4 bases from V and 5 bases from J, with 9 bases in between. This CDR3 has 13 residues. The germline CDR1 and CDR2 sequences are SGHRS and YFSETQ. The CDR3 DNA follows: TGCGCCAGCAGCCGAGAGCTTACCGGGGAGCTGTTTTTT. This translates into CASSRELTGELFF.

V gene TRBV23-1 combines with J gene TRBJ2-2, with D maybe TRBD2 (6 bases). TRBV23-1 falls under the ORF class, with uncertain function. V was clipped by 4 bases and J by 6 bases, with 18 bases between them. The CDR3 spans 16 residues. DNA of the CDR3: TGCGCCAGCAGTCGATGGGGGGAGAAAGGTCCCGGGGAGCTGTTTTTT. Protein: CASSRWGEKGPGELFF.

The gene calls are TRBV25-1 and TRBJ2-7; weak D call: TRBD2 (6 bases). V lost 4 bases to trimming and J lost 0 bases, with 16 bases between them. Germline CDR1 reads MGHDK; CDR2 reads SYGVNS. The CDR3 spans 16 residues. CDR3 residues: CASSGPGEPSSYEQYF. The CDR3 bases are TGTGCCAGCAGTGGGCCGGGGGAACCAAGCTCCTACGAGCAGTACTTC.

This sequence joins TRBV5-1 and TRBJ2-1, with 9 bases identical to TRBD2. The CDR3 has 14 amino acids. Trimming cost V 7 bases and J 7 bases; bases outside gene matches: 9. Germline values: CDR1 SGHRS, CDR2 YFSETQ. Here the CDR3 reads CASSRRGRENEQFF. CDR3 bases: TGCGCCAGCTCCCGCCGCGGGAGGGAAAATGAGCAGTTCTTC.

The CDR3 DNA reads TGTGCCAGCAGCTCCACTAGCGGGAGGTTCTACGAGCAGTACTTC. Encoded protein: CASSSTSGRFYEQYF. The chain has TRBV7-9 and TRBJ2-7, with 12 bases identical to TRBD2. CDR1 SEHNR and CDR2 FQNEAQ come from the germline V gene (reference sequence). This CDR3 is 15 amino acids long. The V gene end was trimmed by 4 bases and the J gene end by 3 bases; junction bases not matched to a gene: 4.

The chain is built from TRBV5-6 and TRBJ1-2; 7 bases line up with TRBD1. Germline lookup yields CDR1 SGHDT and CDR2 YYEEEE. With 4 bases clipped from V and 6 bases from J, the junction kept 6 bases outside the gene matches. The CDR3 covers 13 residues. For the CDR3, the DNA is TGTGCCAGCAGCCCGGACAGGACCCATGGCTACACCTTC. Encoded protein: CASSPDRTHGYTF.

This chain uses TRBV7-6 with TRBJ2-5, with 7 bases fitting TRBD1. The J segment lost 3 bases and the V segment lost 4 bases, leaving 11 bases of the junction unmatched. Germline CDR1 reads SGHVS; CDR2 reads FNYEAQ. CDR3 length equals 16 residues. The CDR3 coding sequence is TGTGCCAGCAGCTCCATTGGACAGGCCGAAAAAGAGACCCAGTACTTC. It codes for CASSSIGQAEKETQYF.